Sequencing of this T cell receptor (beta chain) was carried out in a study of cytomegalovirus exposure and HLA in healthy donors. Study-wide context: Across roughly 400 genotyped donors, about 81% landed in the Caucasian-associated ancestry cluster.

Regarding the study as a whole: In a later analysis, TCR association rates varied by HLA locus: DRB1 most, HLA-C fewest.

The germline V gene has CDR1 SGHRS and CDR2 YFSETQ. The V segment lost 2 bases and the J segment 4 bases; nucleotides outside the gene matches: 5. The CDR3 totals 15 residues. The primer mix had 60 Vbeta and 13 Jbeta primers. TCRdb's copy holds only in-frame clones and misses some; the assay was immunoSEQ multiplex PCR. Here the sample spans about 150,000 clones, over 60% being singletons. Points on this clone: No antigen is known for it. Other DNA sequences of this sample code for an identical CDR3.

Whereas donors were nominally healthy upon sampling, unrecorded immune exposures were probable. The chain combines TRBV5-1 with TRBJ2-7, with 11 bases aligning to TRBD2. The receptor's source is a woman aged 25 to 39 in good health and CMV-seropositive. Sequencing was performed on PBMCs. This chain's CDR3 is CASSLLAGGPYEQYF. The DNA for the CDR3 is TGCGCCAGCAGCTTATTAGCGGGAGGGCCGTACGAGCAGTACTTC.